Detailed here is one T cell receptor (beta chain). Produced via immunoSEQ multiplex PCR; TCRdb's table is partial and in-frame only. The table includes 340,000 or so clones, roughly 93% detected once. Time point: blood from clinic visit 5 months post-surgery; TSC patient then seizure free. These data come from a study of brain T cells in children with intractable seizures. Germline-derived CDR1 and CDR2 are SEHNR and FQNEAQ (reference sequence). The ends were cut back, 0 bases at V and 1 base at J, with 6 bases in the middle. CDR3 length: 14 residues. The V call is TRBV7-9, the J call TRBJ1-1; D ambiguous. This clonotype originated in a boy younger than two with tuberous sclerosis and intractable seizures. The specimen comprised peripheral blood, sampled roughly 5 months after surgery. The CDR3: CASSLAGGNTEAFF. The CDR3 DNA sequence: TGTGCCAGCAGCTTAGCTGGAGGGAACACTGAAGCTTTCTTT.